The 8 T cell receptor beta chains below all came from one sample that was sequenced in a study of PD-L1 blockade in urothelial cancer. Clones were read by immunoSEQ multiplex PCR, and TCRdb kept only the in-frame ones, dropping some. This table holds tens of thousands of clones, about 76% found once. Described time point: pretreatment peripheral blood. The input for sequencing was PBMCs, taken around atezolizumab (anti-PD-L1) treatment. The receptors were sampled from a man aged 65 to 79 with urothelial cancer.

This clone was detected only a few times. The J gene is TRBJ1-4, the V gene TRBV5-4; D uncertain. Deletions cut 4 bases from V and 6 bases from J, with 16 bases between. Germline V gives CDR1 SGHNT, CDR2 YYREEE (reference sequence). The CDR3 is 15 residues long. The chain's CDR3 is CASSVDGQPDEKLFF. The CDR3 DNA reads TGTGCCAGCAGCGTGGACGGTCAACCGGATGAAAAACTGTTTTTT.

The chain recombines TRBV28 with TRBJ2-3; 8 bases are a match to TRBD2. The ends lost 4 bases at V and 0 bases at J; junction bases unmatched: 6. Germline loops: CDR1 MDHEN, CDR2 SYDVKM. This CDR3 has 16 amino acids. CDR3 loop: CASSYQTGGSTDTQYF. Written as DNA, the CDR3 is TGTGCCAGCAGTTATCAGACGGGAGGGAGCACAGATACGCAGTATTTT.

The CDR3 sequence is CASSLAGPNTEAFF. The DNA for the CDR3 is TGTGCCAGCAGCTTAGCAGGGCCTAACACTGAAGCTTTCTTT. This sequence joins TRBV7-3 and TRBJ1-1, with D possibly matching TRBD1 (5 bases). V was shortened by 2 bases and J by 2 bases, with 9 bases between the two germline ends. The length of the CDR3 is 14 residues. Per the germline V gene, CDR1 is SGHTA and CDR2 is FQGTGA.

V is TRBV7-9 and J is TRBJ1-2, with D perhaps matching TRBD1 (6 bases). This CDR3 region has 14 residues. Germline V gives CDR1 SEHNR, CDR2 FQNEAQ (reference sequence). V lost 10 bases, J lost 4 bases, and 19 bases lay in between. CDR3 region: CATSLGGRAYGYTF. DNA for the CDR3: TGTGCCACCTCACTCGGGGGGCGCGCCTATGGCTACACCTTC.

The genes are TRBV2 and TRBJ2-3; 12 bases are shared with TRBD2. CDR1 and CDR2 (germline): SNHLY, FYNNEI. Losses at the gene ends were 7 bases for V and 7 bases for J; bases not matched to a gene: 15. CDR3 length equals 17 residues. CDR3: CASIGLAGGGIMNTQYF. The DNA of the CDR3 is TGTGCCAGCATTGGTCTAGCGGGAGGGGGGATAATGAATACGCAGTATTTT.

This clone was counted once. The chain uses TRBV5-8 and TRBJ1-5; D might be TRBD1 (6 bases). Germline CDR1 and CDR2: SGHTS and YDEGEE. V lost 0 bases, J lost 6 bases, and 13 bases lay in between. This CDR3 comprises 15 residues. The CDR3 DNA is TGTGCCAGCAGCTTGGTACAGGGTAGGGCTCAGCCCCAGCATTTT. It encodes CASSLVQGRAQPQHF. The full variable domain, its missing parts supplied by reference TRBV5-8 and TRBJ1-5, is EAGVTQSPTHLIKTRGQQATLRCSPISGHTSVYWYQQALGLGLQFLLWYDEGEERNRGNFPPRFSGRQFPNYSSELNVNALELEDSALYLCASSLVQGRAQPQHFGDGTRLSIL.

The V call is TRBV30, the J call TRBJ1-1, with 10 nucleotides matching TRBD1. Germline CDR1 GTSNPN, CDR2 SVGIG (reference sequence). After removal of 8 bases from V and 2 bases from J, the junction contained 5 bases not matched to a gene. The CDR3 sequence is 13 residues long. The CDR3 reads CARDRGYNTEAFF. DNA for the CDR3: TGTGCCAGGGACAGGGGCTACAACACTGAAGCTTTCTTT.

This sequence joins TRBV7-2 and TRBJ2-2; D gene unclear. Germline V CDR1 and CDR2: SGHTA, FQGNSA. V was trimmed by 2 bases and J by 5 bases, leaving 6 bases between them. The CDR3 is 13 residues long. The CDR3 region is CASSLRLTGELFF. CDR3 DNA sequence: TGTGCCAGCAGCTTACGTTTGACCGGGGAGCTGTTTTTT.